This T cell receptor beta chain stems from a study of cytomegalovirus exposure and HLA in healthy donors. Findings of the study overall: With high specificity and sensitivity, the classifier reportedly diagnosed cytomegalovirus status. Some TCR beta chains (164 of them) were listed as cytomegalovirus-associated.

Notes on this clone: What it recognizes is unknown.

Per the germline V gene, CDR1 is MDHEN and CDR2 is SYDVKM. The CDR3 sequence is 18 residues long. Trimming left V 0 bases short and J 8 bases short, with 23 bases between. Repertoires were generated with immunoSEQ multiplex PCR, while TCRdb's copy carries only in-frame clones and drops some. The sample has 35,000 to 55,000 clones; 80% to 95% are singletons. The source material was PBMCs. The chain carries TRBV28 and TRBJ2-1; D is ambiguous. The sequence derives from a woman aged 18-29 years in good health and CMV-seronegative. CDR3 coding DNA: TGTGCCAGCAGTTTATGGGGTTATCGACTCCTGAAAGACGATGAGCAGTTCTTC. Its protein is CASSLWGYRLLKDDEQFF.